This record concerns one T cell receptor beta chain sequence. The CDR3 has 14 amino acids. Between the trimmed V and J ends, which lost 0 bases and 11 bases, there was a span of 14 bases. CDR1 and CDR2 from the germline V gene are MNHEY and SVGAGI. Assay used: immunoSEQ multiplex PCR; TCRdb lists only in-frame clones, some missing. The table records tens of thousands of clones, 98% of them present only once. These data come from a study of technical replicates of blood from a few donors. This sequence joins TRBV6-5 and TRBJ1-5, with a tentative D call TRBD1 (6 bases). The sequencing sample was made of T cells isolated from PBMCs. This TCR was sampled from a human donor in good health. The CDR3 coding sequence is TGTGCCAGCAGTTACTCTGAGATGGGGGCGTCCCAGCATTTT. It yields the protein CASSYSEMGASQHF.